This T cell receptor beta chain was found in a study of shared clonotypes between healthy human individuals. Sequencing used immunoSEQ multiplex PCR; TCRdb keeps in-frame clones, though not all of them. This sample has about 580,000 clones, with 95% to 98% found just once. CD45RO negativity and positive selection for CCR7 defined naive CD8 cells, a population that excluded terminally differentiated effector memory CD45RA+ cells. Material: naive CD8+ T cells sorted from blood. The origin of this receptor is a man aged 25 to 40 in good health.

For the CDR3, the DNA is TGCGCCAGCAGCCAAGATCGAATGGGGACTCCCTACGAGCAGTACTTC. Its protein product is CASSQDRMGTPYEQYF. The chain is built from TRBV4-3 and TRBJ2-7, with D possibly matching TRBD2 (6 bases). The CDR3 spans 16 residues. The V end was cut by 0 bases, the J end by 2 bases, with 14 bases between. The germline gives CDR1 LGHNA, CDR2 YSLEER.